This T cell receptor beta chain is drawn from a study of blood T cell repertoires in COVID-19. The wider study: COVID-19 samples collected from the United States, Italy and Spain covered acute and convalescent phases.

This clone was detected a few times. Methods used by the authors: From reference gene primer amplification, estimates of nucleated cell counts were derived. Sequencing used immunoSEQ multiplex PCR; TCRdb keeps in-frame clones, though not all of them. Clone size and the V and J calls come from that table; the DNA yielded D and trimming. The table lists 200,000 to 300,000 clones, approximately 86% of them singletons. V was clipped by 0 bases and J by 4 bases, with 12 bases between them. This CDR3 contains 15 residues. CDR1 LGHNA and CDR2 YNFKEQ come from the germline V gene. Sequencing input: peripheral blood. The source of this sequence is an older woman with active or convalescent COVID-19. The rearrangement joins TRBV4-2 to TRBJ2-5, with D possibly TRBD1 on 6 matching bases. CDR3 sequence reads: CASSQEQGSGETQYF. The DNA for the CDR3 is TGTGCCAGCAGCCAAGAACAGGGCTCCGGAGAGACCCAGTACTTC.